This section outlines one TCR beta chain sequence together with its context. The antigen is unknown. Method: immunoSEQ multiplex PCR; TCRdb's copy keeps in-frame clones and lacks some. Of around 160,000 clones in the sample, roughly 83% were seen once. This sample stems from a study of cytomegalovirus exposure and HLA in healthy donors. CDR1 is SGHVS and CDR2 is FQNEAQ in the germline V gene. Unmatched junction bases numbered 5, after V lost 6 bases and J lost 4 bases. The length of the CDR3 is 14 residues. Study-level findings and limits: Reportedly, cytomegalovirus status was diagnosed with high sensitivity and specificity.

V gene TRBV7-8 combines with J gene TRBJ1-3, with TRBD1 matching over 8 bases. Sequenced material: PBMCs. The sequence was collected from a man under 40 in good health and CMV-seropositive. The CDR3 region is CASRTGASGNTIYF. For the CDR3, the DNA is TGTGCCAGCAGGACAGGGGCTTCCGGAAACACCATATATTTT.